A selection of T cell receptor beta chains follows, all from one sample in a study of blood T cell repertoires in COVID-19. Assay used: immunoSEQ multiplex PCR; TCRdb lists only in-frame clones, some missing. The sample records fewer than 200,000 clones, 82% being singletons. The sample consisted of peripheral blood. The source of these receptors is a woman in her seventies with acute or convalescent COVID-19. The CDR3 runs from the conserved cysteine through the conserved F or W.

j_gene	v_gene	CDR3aa
TRBJ1-2	TRBV12-3/TRBV12-4	CASYGDYGYTF
TRBJ1-1	TRBV6-5	CASSYNQGAKEAAFF
TRBJ1-5	TRBV19	CASSMDRDQPQHF
TRBJ1-3	TRBV7-8	CASSYDQAAGNTIYF
TRBJ2-1	TRBV7-2	CASRLRSSYNEQFF
TRBJ1-3	TRBV4-3	CASSQDGLGGGNTIYF
TRBJ1-1	TRBV5-1	CASSRGQSPEAFF
TRBJ1-1	TRBV7-2	CASSYGYEAFF
TRBJ1-1	TRBV5-1	CASSSGTPNTEAFF
TRBJ2-2	TRBV18	CASSPNPGQGYTGELFF
TRBJ2-1	TRBV24-1	CATSDFQEWQFF